A single sample is the source of the 16 T cell receptor beta chains below, sequenced in a study of blood T cell repertoires in COVID-19 (dated by TCRdb to 2020 to 2021). Library construction relied on the immunoSEQ multiplex PCR assay. TCRdb provides this immuneACCESS table in a form limited to in-frame rearrangements. Some clones are lacking; in checked studies, under half of them reflect an unresolved V gene, and why the rest are absent is not known. The sample table contains over 100,000 clones; only one count was recorded for about four fifths of them. The ten largest clones represent 3% to 4% of the sample. The sequenced sample was peripheral blood. The receptors stem from a woman of 80 years or more with active or convalescent COVID-19.

The genes are TRBV28 and TRBJ2-5, with 7 bases identical to TRBD1. The J segment lost 2 bases and the V segment lost 2 bases, leaving 2 bases of the junction unmatched. Germline loops: CDR1 MDHEN, CDR2 SYDVKM. This CDR3 region has 14 residues. The CDR3 bases are TGTGCCAGCAGTTTAGGGGGACAGCAAGAGACCCAGTACTTC. Residues: CASSLGGQQETQYF.

This clone came up a few times. The chain combines TRBV28 with TRBJ2-1; weak D call: TRBD2 (5 bases). Germline V gene lookup returns CDR1 MDHEN and CDR2 SYDVKM. V gave up 5 bases and J gave up 3 bases, with 11 bases separating them. The CDR3 has 14 residues. CDR3 nucleotide sequence: TGTGCCAGCAGTCTGGGAGTTTTCTACAATGAGCAGTTCTTC. Protein sequence: CASSLGVFYNEQFF.

V gene TRBV30 combines with J gene TRBJ2-1; 10 nucleotides agree with TRBD1. The CDR3 sequence is 12 residues long. From germline, CDR1 is GTSNPN and CDR2 SVGIG (reference sequence). V shed 5 bases, J shed 12 bases, and the junction held 7 bases outside the gene matches. CDR3: CAWSTGGIVQFF. CDR3 DNA sequence: TGTGCCTGGTCGACAGGGGGCATAGTGCAGTTCTTC.

This chain links TRBV9 with TRBJ1-3; possibly TRBD1 for D (6 bases). The CDR3 has 15 amino acids. Trimming left V 5 bases short and J 4 bases short, with 16 bases between. The germline CDR1 and CDR2 sequences are SGDLS and YYNGEE. The CDR3 protein is CASSAQGTKGNTIYF. CDR3 nucleotides: TGTGCCAGCAGTGCACAGGGTACCAAAGGAAACACCATATATTTT.

This sequence joins TRBV30 and TRBJ2-2; a possible D gene is TRBD2 (6 bases). Looked up from germline, CDR1 is GTSNPN and CDR2 is SVGIG (reference sequence). The CDR3 runs to 14 residues. V was clipped by 8 bases and J by 3 bases, with 16 bases between them. CDR3 sequence (DNA): TGTGCCCGGGGGTCGTCCTTGTACACCGGGGAGCTGTTTTTT. Its protein is CARGSSLYTGELFF.

The sample holds one count of this clone. The genes are TRBV7-2 and TRBJ1-1, with a tentative D call TRBD1 (6 bases). V was pared by 6 bases and J by 8 bases, with 13 bases between. The CDR3 spans 12 residues. Germline CDR1 reads SGHTA; CDR2 reads FQGNSA. The CDR3 protein is CASRINRAEAFF. Here the CDR3 DNA reads TGTGCCAGCAGAATAAACAGGGCGGAAGCTTTCTTT.

This chain connects TRBV2 to TRBJ1-1; 7 positions agree with TRBD1. CDR3 size: 14 residues. Germline CDR1 reads SNHLY; CDR2 reads FYNNEI. V lost 3 bases and J lost 4; bases outside the gene matches: 5. In DNA, the CDR3 is TGTGCCAGCAGTGACAGGGGGTGGGGCACTGAAGCTTTCTTT. It codes for CASSDRGWGTEAFF.

This clone has just one count. The chain employs TRBV6-5 and TRBJ2-3, with 11 bases that match TRBD2. CDR1 is MNHEY and CDR2 is SVGAGI in the germline V gene. V was pared by 6 bases and J by 2 bases, with 4 bases of the junction left unmatched. The CDR3 loop spans 15 amino acids. In DNA form, the CDR3 reads TGTGCCAGCAGACTAGCGGGGGACTTCACAGATACGCAGTATTTT. Translation: CASRLAGDFTDTQYF.

This clone showed up just once. The chain recombines TRBV19 with TRBJ1-2; TRBD1 agrees at 7 bases. Trimming at V came to 7 bases and at J to 5 bases, leaving 10 bases not matched to a gene. The CDR3 is made up of 14 amino acids. Germline V gene sequence: CDR1 LNHDA, CDR2 SQIVND (reference sequence). The CDR3 loop reads CASIAPGQRYGYTF. CDR3 coding DNA: TGTGCCAGTATCGCCCCGGGACAGAGATATGGCTACACCTTC.

The chain is built from TRBV15 and TRBJ1-1, with TRBD1 identical over 7 bases. Unmatched junction bases numbered 6, after V lost 0 bases and J lost 11 bases. Germline values: CDR1 LNHNV, CDR2 YYDKDF (reference sequence). CDR3 length: 13 residues. The CDR3 region is CATSRDNQGEAFF. CDR3 nucleotide sequence: TGTGCCACCAGCAGAGACAATCAGGGGGAGGCTTTCTTT.

V and J are TRBV25-1 and TRBJ2-3, with 7 bases lining up with TRBD2. The germline V gene has CDR1 MGHDK and CDR2 SYGVNS. V was pared by 2 bases and J by 2 bases, with 4 bases of the junction left unmatched. The CDR3 runs 15 residues. The DNA of the CDR3 is TGTGCCAGCAGTGAACTGACTAGCCTCACAGATACGCAGTATTTT. Protein: CASSELTSLTDTQYF.

The J gene is TRBJ1-1, the V gene TRBV27, with no clear D. Trimming took 7 bases from V and 0 from J, leaving 9 bases between them. Germline CDR1 reads MNHEY; CDR2 reads SMNVEV (reference sequence). The CDR3 is 13 amino acids. The DNA for the CDR3 is TGTGCCAGCAACGGACTCTTGAACACTGAAGCTTTCTTT. It yields the protein CASNGLLNTEAFF.

This sequence joins TRBV3-1 (or the pseudogene TRBV3-2) and TRBJ1-6; 7 nucleotides match TRBD1. The germline V gene encodes CDR1 LGHDT and CDR2 YNNKEL (reference sequence). This CDR3 spans 14 amino acids. V lost 4 bases, J lost 5 bases, and 2 bases stayed unmatched. In nucleotides, the CDR3 is TGTGCCAGCAGCCGGGACAGTAATAATTCACCCCTCCACTTT. This codes for CASSRDSNNSPLHF.

J is TRBJ2-1 and V is TRBV6-2 or TRBV6-3, with a tentative D call TRBD2 (5 bases). This CDR3 has 15 residues. Germline V gene data show CDR1 as MNHEY and CDR2 as SVGEGT. V lost 6 bases to trimming and J lost 3 bases, with 15 bases between them. The CDR3 bases are TGTGCCAGCAGCCCGGAGCGGAACCTCTACAATGAGCAGTTCTTC. Protein: CASSPERNLYNEQFF.

CDR3 nucleotides: TGTGCCAGCAGCACTCGGAAGGGGGCGAGCTCCTACGAGCAGTACTTC. The encoded protein is CASSTRKGASSYEQYF. The chain joins TRBV28 to TRBJ2-7, with TRBD1 identical over 7 bases. The germline V gene encodes CDR1 MDHEN and CDR2 SYDVKM. The CDR3 length is 16 residues. V gave up 6 bases and J gave up 0 bases; unmatched junction bases: 11.

The chain has TRBV7-3 and TRBJ2-1, with D maybe TRBD2 (6 bases). V gave up 5 bases and J gave up 9 bases, with 14 bases separating them. Germline V gene data show CDR1 as SGHTA and CDR2 as FQGTGA. The CDR3 totals 13 residues. DNA for the CDR3: TGTGCCAGCAGCATAGCGGTTTCCGGTGAGCAGTTCTTC. This encodes CASSIAVSGEQFF.